This T cell receptor beta chain was recorded in a study of blood T cell repertoires in COVID-19. The repertoire was sequenced with immunoSEQ multiplex PCR; TCRdb's copy has only in-frame clones and lacks some. The sample lists 50,000 to 55,000 clones, about 86% occurring once. Trimming took 0 bases from V and 6 from J; bases not matched to a gene: 6. Germline CDR1 LGHNA, CDR2 YNFKEQ. This CDR3 region has 16 residues. The source of this sequence is a man aged 45-65 years with acute or convalescent COVID-19. The sequencing sample was made of peripheral blood. V is TRBV4-2 and J is TRBJ2-2, with 8 bases lining up with TRBD1. In nucleotides, the CDR3 is TGTGCCAGCAGCCAAGAGACCAGGGGGCTGGCCGGGGAGCTGTTTTTT. Translating gives CASSQETRGLAGELFF.